This TCR beta chain was observed in a study of cytomegalovirus exposure and HLA in healthy donors (dated 2017 in TCRdb). Background on the whole study: An earlier analysis of about 560 of the donors reported about 260 Gb of sequence data and 95 million to 120 million unique TCR beta sequences obtained from some 200 million T cells. The later analysis used no new phenotypic data to find candidate immune exposures, relying instead on TCR beta sequences and their occurrence across donors. An earlier analysis of 587 of the donors applied high-throughput TCR beta sequencing to assess whether each TCR beta V gene segment acted as functional or pseudogenic. Along with the roughly 670-subject first cohort, a separate validation cohort of 120 different subjects was used. Typing coverage differed by locus: A, B, C, DRB1 and DQB1 were typed in about 620-630 donors, DQA1 in approximately 520, DPA1 in approximately 610, and DPB1 in 450 to 490. The study profiled the T cell repertoires of 666 subjects by immunosequencing and related them to cytomegalovirus serostatus. To predict cytomegalovirus infection status, the study brought together high-throughput TCR immunosequencing, statistical association of individual TCRs with disease status, and machine learning. Because of strong linkage in the cohort, five DR-DQ haplotypes were treated as single units for association and clustering. Every repertoire in the discovery cohort had been generated on one and the same sequencing platform. In a later genetic analysis, genome-wide SNP genotypes for about 65% of the roughly 700 donors were used, and that subset was treated as a discovery cohort. The study was designed to test whether signatures of past pathogen exposure could be identified by cataloging public T cell receptors. Donor age, sex, ethnicity and CMV serostatus were compiled alongside the repertoire data. To study patterns of TCR occurrence, a later analysis re-analyzed previously published TCR beta repertoires from 666 donors and added high-resolution HLA genotyping. Both class I and class II loci were covered by HLA typing, at four-digit resolution. Among roughly 370 genotyped donors of the cohort, an average of roughly 240,000 unique TCR beta nucleotide sequences were sequenced per donor, 15% to 20% of them non-productive. Approximately 310 gigabases of sequencing data and tens of millions of unique TCR sequences were included in an early release covering about 700 HLA-typed donors. Among the approximately 430 genotyped donors, about 83% belonged to the genetic ancestry cluster associated with self-reported Caucasian donors. Summary of the overall study and its limitations: In a later analysis, TCR association rates were found to vary across HLA loci, with the most associated TCRs seen for DRB1 alleles and the fewest for HLA-C alleles. Some IMGT-functional V segments, including TRBV6-2 and TRBV6-3, could not be distinguished by the 87-base-pair reads and were therefore excluded. A later analysis found that HLA-associated TCR beta chains were more clonally expanded and had lower generation probabilities than equally common non-associated chains. A cluster of highly shared sequence variants was judged likely to be a technical artifact of the sequencing pipeline. The classifier was reported to diagnose cytomegalovirus status with high specificity and sensitivity in both the original and validation cohorts. The earlier analysis of about 600 of the donors excluded 15 to 20 rarely observed V segments, including chromosome 9 orphons, because counts were too low. In a later genetic analysis, a missense DCLRE1C variant was associated with V-gene and J-gene trimming of TCR beta chains, and the association was replicated in an independent cohort. In a later analysis, about 16,000 TCR beta sequences were associated with specific HLA alleles at a false discovery rate of 0.05. Three of the identified cytomegalovirus-associated TCR beta chains were confirmed in vitro to be specific for cytomegalovirus antigens. A later analysis found that most CMV-associated TCR beta chains appeared HLA-restricted, with HLA associations seemingly driven largely by CMV exposure. Sequencing depth was assumed to be roughly uniform across donors in the presence/absence analyses, though that assumption may not hold. In an earlier analysis of several hundred of the donors, most TCR beta V segments were observed in productive rearrangements about 87% or about 30% of the time, broadly matching IMGT annotations. For the cohort, immune exposure information was limited to CMV serostatus. In the study, about 150 TCR beta chains were listed as associated with cytomegalovirus. Correlated functional status among segregating V segments might reflect linkage disequilibrium, but an unknown experimental factor could not be ruled out. Because HLA typing was unavailable for some donors at each locus, only the typed subset was used in association tests. In a later analysis, several top co-occurrence clusters were reported to appear linked to parvovirus B19, influenza, CMV and Epstein-Barr virus. According to a later genetic analysis, donors in an Asian-associated ancestry cluster had fewer N-insertions in productive TCRs than the approximately 670-donor mean. While some public TCRs were present in many individuals, most TCR sequences turned up only very rarely across donors. Only TCR beta chains were sequenced in this cohort, and the absence of alpha or paired-chain data limited detectable features. A further reported finding was that TCR beta sequences accurately predicted the HLA-A and HLA-B alleles for most subjects in the first cohort. The authors suggested that the approach could potentially be generalized to other disease states and immunological phenotypes. When HLA alleles, especially DR and DQ, strongly co-occurred, TCR associations were difficult to assign to individual alleles.

The cohort was made up of roughly 670 healthy bone marrow donors. At the time of sampling, all cohort members were nominally healthy, though unrecorded immune exposures were likely present. The donor was CMV seropositive and was included in the group of 250 to 350 seropositive cohort members. A peripheral blood sample was provided by each donor, and peripheral blood mononuclear cells were used for TCR beta sequencing. The Qiagen DNeasy Blood Extraction Kit was used to extract genomic DNA from the blood cell samples. Remarks on this clone: The antigen this receptor binds is unknown. Per-base quality was not reported, and no clone a single base away is much larger than it.

The germline V gene sets CDR1 to SGHRS and CDR2 to YFSETQ. Counted from cysteine to phenylalanine, this CDR3 has 14 amino acids. The kept DNA is CDR3 alone, 42 bases in frame from the first base. The germline V end is reduced by 4 bases and the J end by 1 base; junction bases left unmatched: 3. The library came from the immunoSEQ multiplex PCR assay. For the multiplex PCR, a mixture combining 60 forward primers for TCR Vbeta segments and 13 reverse primers for TCR Jbeta segments was used. The CDR3 region of rearranged TCR beta genes was amplified from genomic DNA by a multiplex PCR assay. The Illumina HiSeq System was used to sequence the amplified TCR beta libraries as 87-base-pair reads. Under the source paper's analysis protocol: A later analysis counted about 76 million unique TCR beta chains across the 650 to 800 repertoires, and some 11 million of these chains were shared by at least two donors. To remove PCR and sequencing errors, raw reads were error-corrected and collapsed into unique sequences using a nearest-neighbor algorithm that merged closely related sequences. Alignment of CDR3 sequences to IMGT reference sequences was used to assign V, D and J gene segments. For a sequence to be retained, a match of at least six nucleotides to both a V gene segment and a J gene segment was required. Rearrangements were classified as productive when the CDR3 lacked stop codons and remained in frame with V and J, and all other rearrangements were classified as non-productive. Following IMGT convention, CDR3 was defined as the stretch from the second conserved V-encoded cysteine up to the conserved J-encoded phenylalanine. In an earlier analysis of more than 550 of the donors, sequences lacking an unambiguous match to a single V gene segment were excluded. In an earlier analysis of 587 of the donors, V segments were called functional above 56.7% productive rearrangements and were called segregating when the between-donor standard deviation exceeded 5%. A statistical classification framework was built for diagnosing cytomegalovirus status from the catalog of TCR beta chain sequences. In a later analysis, V and J genes were assigned by comparing TCR nucleotide sequences against IMGT/GENE-DB human TR gene sequences. In a later analysis, CDR3 sequences and most-parsimonious VDJ recombination scenarios were assigned using the TCRdist pipeline. A later analysis defined each TCR beta chain by its CDR3 amino acid sequence plus V-gene family, and excluded reads lacking a unique V-gene family. In a later analysis, approximately 590 highly shared, low-generation-probability nucleotide sequences were removed to address suspected cross-contamination and a sequencing artifact. For each public chain, a later analysis derived a clonal expansion index from normalized ranks of inferred template counts within each repertoire. In a later analysis, generation probabilities were computed using a VDJ recombination model fitted to out-of-frame rearrangements, and the results were checked against IGoR. Hypergeometric tests were used in a later analysis to score TCR-TCR, TCR-HLA and TCR-CMV co-occurrence, with a repertoire-size bias correction applied to the TCR pairs. To estimate false discovery rates, a later analysis permuted the HLA or CMV assignments 20 times. In a later analysis, co-occurring TCRs were grouped using DBSCAN, and TCRdist sequence similarity was added for clustering within HLA-allele-positive subsets. Repertoires with fewer than 30,000 or more than 120,000 public chains, plus five repertoires with anomalous nucleotide sharing, were excluded from co-occurrence clustering. Here the immuneACCESS table is served through TCRdb, limited to in-frame sequences with V and J called. Missing clones are a known gap in these copies; in checked studies unresolved V genes cover under half, and the rest lacks a known reason. Clone size and V and J calls were adopted from that table, with D and trimming inferred from the DNA. The sample yields approximately 160,000 clones; 64% were counted once. Of the sample, around 2.9% falls within the top ten clones.

The chain is made from TRBV5-1 and TRBJ1-1, with 8 central nucleotides matching TRBD1. Sequenced sample: PBMCs. The TCR sequence derives from a woman aged 25-40 years in good health and CMV-seropositive. The CDR3 has the sequence CASSQTGANTEAFF. The sequenced DNA is TGCGCCAGCAGCCAGACAGGGGCGAACACTGAAGCTTTCTTT. When the CDR3 is completed using the reference TRBV5-1 and TRBJ1-1 genes on either side, the full variable domain is KAGVTQTPRYLIKTRGQQVTLSCSPISGHRSVSWYQQTPGQGLQFLFEYFSETQRNKGNFPGRFSGRQFSNSRSEMNVSTLELGDSALYLCASSQTGANTEAFFGQGTRLTVV.